Listed below are T cell receptor beta chains from one sample, sequenced in a study of blood T cell repertoires in COVID-19. The table came from immunoSEQ multiplex PCR; TCRdb's copy has only in-frame clones and leaves some out. The table has tens of thousands of clones, approximately 87% seen once; the top ten hold roughly 7.1%. The source material was peripheral blood. These receptors all come from a human donor with acute or convalescent COVID-19. The donor label of this sample is uncertain. CDR3s include the opening cysteine and the closing phenylalanine or tryptophan. The D gene is left open where the match is weak. Clone sizes are given selectively: once, few, many, or a class where the clone is expanded.

>-|TRBV5-1|-|TRBJ1-4
TGCGCCAGCAGCCCCCAGTCCGGGGGAAATAATGAAAAACTGTTTTTT
CASSPQSGGNNEKLFF
>-|TRBV18|-|TRBJ1-1
TGTGCCAGCTCACCACTTTCTCTGGGAGGGGGGAGCATGAACACTGAAGCTTTCTTT
CASSPLSLGGGSMNTEAFF
>TRBD1|TRBV9|-|TRBJ1-6
TGTGCCAGCAGCGTGTTACCGGGACAGGGGTCTTCACCCCTCCACTTT
CASSVLPGQGSSPLHF
>TRBD1|TRBV6-5|-|TRBJ1-1
TGTGCCAGCAGTAACACACAGGGGGCTGGCACTGAAGCTTTCTTT
CASSNTQGAGTEAFF
>-|TRBV3-1/TRBV3-2|-|TRBJ1-2
TGTGCCAGCAGCCAAGATGGGGGCAGAAGGGGATATGGCTACACCTTC
CASSQDGGRRGYGYTF
>TRBD1|TRBV11-2|-|TRBJ1-2
TGTGCCAGCAGCCGGGACAGTGAACGTGGCTACACCTTC
CASSRDSERGYTF
>TRBD1|TRBV11-2|-|TRBJ1-5
TGTGCCAGCAGCCAGGGACAGGGGACGAATCAGCCCCAGCATTTT
CASSQGQGTNQPQHF
>-|TRBV5-6|-|TRBJ1-2
TGTGCCAGCAGCCCACTGAACAGGGTCATCTATGGCTACACCTTC
CASSPLNRVIYGYTF
>TRBD2|TRBV19|-|TRBJ2-5
TGTGCCAGTAGTTTCCTTAGCGGGGCCCAGTACTTC
CASSFLSGAQYF
>TRBD2|TRBV10-2|-|TRBJ2-3
TGCGCCAGCAGTGCAGCGGGGTACACAGATACGCAGTATTTT
CASSAAGYTDTQYF
>TRBD2|TRBV7-9|-|TRBJ2-1
TGTGCCAGCAGCTTCGGGGGGGCAAATAATGAGCAGTTCTTC
CASSFGGANNEQFF
>-|TRBV3-1/TRBV3-2|-|TRBJ1-2
TGTGCCAGCAGCCAAGATAGGCGGAGCACCATTAACTATGGCTACACCTTC
CASSQDRRSTINYGYTF
>TRBD2|TRBV9|once|TRBJ2-2
TGTGCCAGCAGCGTAGTCGGAGTTGGTGCGCGGGGGGGCGAATCCGGGGAGCTGTTTTTT
CASSVVGVGARGGESGELFF
>-|TRBV18|-|TRBJ2-1
TGTGCCAGCTCACCCGTGACTAGAACGTACGACAATGAGCAGTTCTTC
CASSPVTRTYDNEQFF
>TRBD1|TRBV7-9|-|TRBJ1-1
TGTGCCAGCAGCTTAGGTTCCGGGACAGGGATTACCTCGGCTTTCTTT
CASSLGSGTGITSAFF
>-|TRBV4-1|-|TRBJ1-5
TGCGCCAGCAGCCAAGATTGGAGGGGCAGCAATCAGCCCCAGCATTTT
CASSQDWRGSNQPQHF
>TRBD1|TRBV7-9|-|TRBJ2-1
TGTGCCAGCAGCCTGCTGGGACAGTCGAGCTCCTACAATGAGCAGTTCTTC
CASSLLGQSSSYNEQFF
>TRBD2|TRBV15|-|TRBJ2-1
TGTGCCACCAGCAGAGGTTCGGGGGGGCCTGGCTACTACAATGAGCAGTTCTTC
CATSRGSGGPGYYNEQFF
>-|TRBV9|-|TRBJ1-2
TGTGCCAGCAGCGTAGAGGAGGGTGGTTCCTATGGCTACACCTTC
CASSVEEGGSYGYTF
>-|TRBV14|once|TRBJ1-1
TGTGCCAGCAGCCGCCTCAGTTCGGGAGTCACTGAAGCTTTCTTT
CASSRLSSGVTEAFF
>TRBD1|TRBV28|-|TRBJ2-1
TGTGCCAGCAGTTTGTGGGGTGACAGGGGGCGAAATGAGCAGTTCTTC
CASSLWGDRGRNEQFF
>TRBD2|TRBV7-9|once|TRBJ2-3
TGTGCCAGCAGTCCACCTGGCTTGCGGGGGGCGGGCACAGATACGCAGTATTTT
CASSPPGLRGAGTDTQYF
>TRBD2|TRBV5-1|-|TRBJ2-5
TGCGCCAGCACATTAGGGAGGGCAAGAGAGACCCAGTACTTC
CASTLGRARETQYF
>-|TRBV28|-|TRBJ2-3
TGTGCCAGCAGTTGGATCTTCCTAGGACAGAGTAGCACAGATACGCAGTATTTT
CASSWIFLGQSSTDTQYF
>-|TRBV4-2|-|TRBJ2-2
TGTGCCAGCAGCCAAGATAGGGGGTCCGGGGAGCTGTTTTTT
CASSQDRGSGELFF
>TRBD1|TRBV14|-|TRBJ1-5
TGTGCCAGCAGTAAAACAGGGGGCCAGCCCCAGCATTTT
CASSKTGGQPQHF
>-|TRBV30|few|TRBJ1-1
TGTGCCTTCACCGCGGCAAACGTCATGAACACTGAAGCTTTCTTT
CAFTAANVMNTEAFF
>TRBD1|TRBV3-1/TRBV3-2|-|TRBJ2-2
TGTGCCAGCAGCCGCGCAGTGGGGCAGGGGGCCGGGGAGCTGTTTTTT
CASSRAVGQGAGELFF
>-|TRBV9|-|TRBJ2-3
TGTGCCAGCAGCGTAGCACAGCTCATGGATACGCAGTATTTT
CASSVAQLMDTQYF
>TRBD1|TRBV27|-|TRBJ1-5
TGTGCCAGCAGGGATGGGGACAGGGGGGCTGGGCAGCCCCAGCATTTT
CASRDGDRGAGQPQHF
>-|TRBV5-1|-|TRBJ1-6
TGCGCCAGCAGCACCAATACAGGGAGACTACCCTATAATTCACCCCTCCACTTT
CASSTNTGRLPYNSPLHF
>-|TRBV7-6|-|TRBJ1-4
TGTGCCAGCAGCTTAGTCCCAGGCGACGCCGAAGGAAAACTGTTTTTT
CASSLVPGDAEGKLFF
>-|TRBV16|few|TRBJ1-5
TGTGCCAGCAGCCAAACCCAGGGTACTCCCCAGCATTTT
CASSQTQGTPQHF
>-|TRBV21-1|-|TRBJ1-2
TGTGCCAGCAGCAAAGAACGGAGCGGCTACACCTTC
CASSKERSGYTF
>TRBD1|TRBV28|-|TRBJ2-5
TGTGCCAGCAGTTTATTAGGTGGTGGTGGATGGACAGGGGAAGAGACCCAGTACTTC
CASSLLGGGGWTGEETQYF
>-|TRBV18|-|TRBJ1-3
TGTGCCAGCTCACCACCAAGCCGGTTCTCTGGAAACACCATATATTTT
CASSPPSRFSGNTIYF
>TRBD1|TRBV19|-|TRBJ1-3
TGTGCCAGTAGGTACAGGGGCGGAAACACCATATATTTT
CASRYRGGNTIYF
>-|TRBV3-1/TRBV3-2|once|TRBJ1-1
TGTGCCAGCAGCCAAGGGCAGGGGGCTTTCTTT
CASSQGQGAFF
>-|TRBV6-5|-|TRBJ1-4
TGTGCCAGCAGGAGATCTAATGAAAAACTGTTTTTT
CASRRSNEKLFF
>TRBD2|TRBV9|-|TRBJ2-3
TGTGCCAGCAGCGTAGATCTGAGGACTAGCGGGGGAGATACGCAGTATTTT
CASSVDLRTSGGDTQYF
>-|TRBV24-1|-|TRBJ2-7
TGTGCCACCAGTGATTTGATCCGCAGCTCCTACGAGCAGTACTTC
CATSDLIRSSYEQYF
>TRBD2|TRBV7-6|-|TRBJ2-1
TGTGCCAGCAGCTTTCTAGCGGGGGACAATGAGCAGTTCTTC
CASSFLAGDNEQFF
>-|TRBV3-1/TRBV3-2|-|TRBJ1-1
TGTGCCAGCAGCGTCTTCCTAGAGGGCACTGAAGCTTTCTTT
CASSVFLEGTEAFF
>-|TRBV29-1|-|TRBJ1-1
TGCAGCGTTGAAGATGGCCGTTGGAACACTGAAGCTTTCTTT
CSVEDGRWNTEAFF
>-|TRBV18|few|TRBJ2-7
TGTGCCAGCTCACCACCGGCGGGTTACGAGCAGTACTTC
CASSPPAGYEQYF
>TRBD1|TRBV11-1|-|TRBJ1-1
TGTGCCATCACGCCGCCCGGACAGGCTCTGAACACTGAAGCTTTCTTT
CAITPPGQALNTEAFF
>-|TRBV19|once|TRBJ2-7
TGTGCCAGTAGTATCCGGTCCCGCTCCTACGAGCAGTACTTC
CASSIRSRSYEQYF
>-|TRBV27|few|TRBJ1-1
TGTGCCAGCAGTTTGGGGGCCTGGGTGAACACTGAAGCTTTCTTT
CASSLGAWVNTEAFF
>-|TRBV4-1|-|TRBJ2-7
TGCGCCAGCAGCCAAGCGCAGGGGAGCCCCAGCTACGAGCAGTACTTC
CASSQAQGSPSYEQYF
>TRBD2|TRBV11-1|-|TRBJ2-1
TGTGCCAGCAGCTTGGGCGGGGGGGCGATCAATGAGCAGTTCTTC
CASSLGGGAINEQFF
>-|TRBV6-1|-|TRBJ1-4
TGTGCCAGCAGTGACTATGGGGGGGGTTTGAGTAATGAAAAACTGTTTTTT
CASSDYGGGLSNEKLFF
>-|TRBV6-5|-|TRBJ1-1
TGTGCCAGCAGGAGTGGGAGTTCGAGGTGGGCTTTCTTT
CASRSGSSRWAFF
>-|TRBV5-1|-|TRBJ1-1
TGCGCCAGCAGCTTGGGCCAGATCCAGGGGAGAAACACTGAAGCTTTCTTT
CASSLGQIQGRNTEAFF
>TRBD2|TRBV28|-|TRBJ2-5
TGTGCCAGCAGCTTAGCGGGGGGCTCCACTTGGGAGACCCAGTACTTC
CASSLAGGSTWETQYF
>-|TRBV28|-|TRBJ1-1
TGTGCCAGCAGCACATTGAACACTGAAGCTTTCTTT
CASSTLNTEAFF
>-|TRBV12-5|-|TRBJ2-1
TGTGCTAGTGGTTTGGCTCGGCCGGGGTACAATGAGCAGTTCTTC
CASGLARPGYNEQFF
>-|TRBV28|-|TRBJ2-5
TGTGCCAGCTCAGACTATACCCAAGAGACCCAGTACTTC
CASSDYTQETQYF
>TRBD1|TRBV19|-|TRBJ2-7
TGTGCCAGTAGCCGAGGACAGGGCTACGAGCAGTACTTC
CASSRGQGYEQYF
>-|TRBV30|once|TRBJ1-2
TGTGCCTGGAGTAGGGGCAGCCCCTATGGCTACACCTTC
CAWSRGSPYGYTF